The next 22 T cell receptor beta chains were all read from a single sample in a study of shared clonotypes between healthy human individuals. TCRdb keeps only in-frame clones here, not all; method: immunoSEQ multiplex PCR. The sample lists 450,000 to 500,000 clones, over 70% occurring once. Material: PBMCs. The receptors were sampled from a woman in her 40s in good health. Some clones in this sample may be carry-over from other donors' samples.

Comment on this clone: A read error is likely here: a far larger clone is one base away. This sequence joins TRBV29-1 and TRBJ2-2, with TRBD2 matching over 7 bases. Germline lookup yields CDR1 SQVTM and CDR2 ANQGSEA. The CDR3 loop spans 14 amino acids. V dropped 8 bases and J dropped 1; count of bases not matched to a gene: 7. The CDR3 DNA reads as TGCAGCTTAAAGCGGGAACTGAACACCGGGGAGCTGTTTTTT. Translation: CSLKRELNTGELFF.

Turning to this clone: This likely stems from a read error, as it lies one base from a far larger clone. Other DNA sequences in this specimen translate into the identical CDR3. The J gene is TRBJ2-3, the V gene TRBV6-4; maybe TRBD1 (5 bases). Germline V gene lookup returns CDR1 MRHNA and CDR2 SNTAGT. The CDR3 is 14 residues long. This CDR3 is CASSEGPEQGTQYF. In DNA form, the CDR3 reads TGTGCCAGTAGTGAAGGGCCCGAGCAGGGTACGCAGTATTTT.

The chain carries TRBV28 and TRBJ1-5, with D possibly being TRBD1 (6 bases). CDR1 and CDR2 (germline): MDHEN, SYDVKM. With 0 bases removed from V and 0 bases from J, the gap between germline ends came to 9 bases. This CDR3 comprises 16 residues. CDR3 amino acids: CASSLWAGASNQPQHF. The DNA of the CDR3 is TGTGCCAGCAGTTTATGGGCAGGGGCTAGCAATCAGCCCCAGCATTTT. Filled out from reference TRBV28 and TRBJ1-5, the complete variable domain reads DVKVTQSSRYLVKRTGEKVFLECVQDMDHENMFWYRQDPGLGLRLIYFSYDVKMKEKGDIPEGYSVSREKKERFSLILESASTNQTSMYLCASSLWAGASNQPQHFGDGTRLSIL.

This chain uses TRBV28 with TRBJ2-7; no reliable D call. Germline V lookup: CDR1 MDHEN, CDR2 SYDVKM. The V gene lost 7 bases and the J gene lost 3 bases, with 10 bases spanning the gap. The CDR3 spans 12 residues. The CDR3 protein is CASINTNYEQYF. The CDR3 region has the DNA TGTGCCAGCATAAACACCAACTACGAGCAGTACTTC.

CDR3 amino acids: CASSVLGTASNQPQHF. The CDR3 DNA sequence: TGTGCCAGCAGTGTACTCGGGACAGCTAGCAATCAGCCCCAGCATTTT. The chain links TRBV2 to TRBJ1-5; 7 bases match TRBD1. The CDR3 length is 16 residues. The junction had 6 bases not matched to a gene; V was cut back by 4 bases and J by 0 bases. The germline V gene has CDR1 SNHLY and CDR2 FYNNEI. The whole variable domain, remainder taken from reference TRBV2 and TRBJ1-5, is EPEVTQTPSHQVTQMGQEVILRCVPISNHLYFYWYRQILGQKVEFLVSFYNNEISEKSEIFDDQFSVERPDGSNFTLKIRSTKLEDSAMYFCASSVLGTASNQPQHFGDGTRLSIL.

A few counts support this clone. This rearrangement joins TRBV27 to TRBJ1-4; 7 bases are shared with TRBD1. The CDR3 is made up of 14 amino acids. Germline values: CDR1 MNHEY, CDR2 SMNVEV (reference sequence). V shed 4 bases, J shed 12 bases, and the junction held 11 bases outside the gene matches. Here the CDR3 DNA reads TGTGCCAGCAGTTCCCACCCTACAGGGGAGGAACTGTTTTTT. Amino acid sequence: CASSSHPTGEELFF.

V is TRBV30 and J is TRBJ1-4; 8 nucleotides line up with TRBD1. V shed 5 bases and J 6 bases; nucleotides not matched to a gene: 5. The CDR3 has 13 residues. Per the germline V gene, CDR1 is GTSNPN and CDR2 is SVGIG (reference sequence). CDR3 nucleotides: TGTGCCTGGGGCGGGACAGGTGATGAAAAACTGTTTTTT. As protein: CAWGGTGDEKLFF.

The V gene is TRBV11-2, the J gene TRBJ1-3; a possible D gene is TRBD1 (6 bases). Deletions cut 5 bases from V and 0 bases from J, with 8 bases between. CDR3 length equals 14 residues. CDR1 and CDR2 (germline): SGHAT, FQNNGV. CDR3: CASSRQDSGNTIYF. Here the CDR3 DNA reads TGTGCCAGCAGCCGACAGGACTCTGGAAACACCATATATTTT. The full variable domain, in which reference TRBV11-2 and TRBJ1-3 provide the parts outside the CDR3, is EAGVAQSPRYKIIEKRQSVAFWCNPISGHATLYWYQQILGQGPKLLIQFQNNGVVDDSQLPKDRFSAERLKGVDSTLKIQPAKLEDSAVYLCASSRQDSGNTIYFGEGSWLTVV.

The rearrangement uses TRBV6-1 and TRBJ1-1, with D unresolved. Germline CDR1 and CDR2: MNHNS and SASEGT. The CDR3 runs 13 residues. The V gene lost 11 bases and the J gene lost 5 bases, with 18 bases spanning the gap. The CDR3 is CAASSGVVTEAFF. DNA of the CDR3: TGTGCCGCCAGCAGTGGAGTGGTGACTGAAGCTTTCTTT.

A remark on this clone: A far bigger clonotype differs at one base, so this is likely a read error. V and J are TRBV2 and TRBJ1-4; unclear D gene. With 9 bases removed from V and 6 bases from J, the gap between germline ends came to 8 bases. CDR3 length: 11 amino acids. Germline CDR1 and CDR2: SNHLY and FYNNEI. CDR3 sequence: CASQSYEKLFF. The CDR3 coding sequence is TGTGCCAGTCAGAGTTATGAAAAACTGTTTTTT.

The chain carries TRBV18 and TRBJ2-7, with D perhaps matching TRBD1 or TRBD2 (5 bases each). Germline V gene data show CDR1 as KGHSH and CDR2 as LQKENI. The CDR3 covers 14 residues. V dropped 3 bases and J dropped 3 bases, with 12 bases sitting between them. The CDR3 sequence: CASSPGTVNYEQYF. CDR3 in DNA: TGTGCCAGCTCACCCGGGACGGTGAACTACGAGCAGTACTTC.

This clone was found a few times. This chain uses TRBV7-2 with TRBJ2-6; D not resolved. The CDR3 covers 17 residues. Trimming took off 2 bases at V and 0 bases at J, with 11 bases between the two ends. The germline CDR1 and CDR2 sequences are SGHTA and FQGNSA. CDR3 region: CASSLQGRSSGANVLTF. In nucleotides, the CDR3 is TGTGCCAGCAGCTTACAAGGACGGAGCTCTGGGGCCAACGTCCTGACTTTC.

V gene TRBV11-2 combines with J gene TRBJ2-7; D is possibly TRBD1 (5 bases). The length of the CDR3 is 12 residues. From germline, CDR1 is SGHAT and CDR2 FQNNGV. Trimming took 6 bases from V and 3 from J, leaving 9 bases between them. CDR3 loop: CASSFGHYEQYF. CDR3 coding DNA: TGTGCCAGCAGTTTCGGACACTACGAGCAGTACTTC.

The V gene is TRBV29-1, the J gene TRBJ2-3; tentatively, D is TRBD1 or TRBD2 (6 bases each). Germline CDR1 SQVTM, CDR2 ANQGSEA. The CDR3 contains 14 residues. V dropped 3 bases and J dropped 4 bases, with 14 bases sitting between them. CDR3 residues: CSVDGGPNPDTQYF. The CDR3, as DNA: TGCAGCGTTGATGGGGGGCCCAATCCAGATACGCAGTATTTT.

In the case of this clone: The junction does not match germline at one end; this may be a read error. The chain joins TRBV2 to TRBJ1-3, with unresolved D. The germline CDR1 and CDR2 sequences are SNHLY and FYNNEI. The CDR3 has 16 amino acids. The CDR3: CASSFLTVMSGNTMYF. DNA for the CDR3: TGTGCCAGCAGTTTTTTAACTGTGATGTCTGGAAACACCATGTATTTT.

The genes are TRBV5-6 and TRBJ2-5; the match to TRBD1 covers 8 bases. CDR3 size: 14 residues. Germline lookup yields CDR1 SGHDT and CDR2 YYEEEE. J was trimmed by 3 bases and V by 4 bases; bases with no gene match: 5. CDR3 protein: CASSATGAEETQYF. DNA for the CDR3: TGTGCCAGCAGCGCGACAGGGGCGGAAGAGACCCAGTACTTC.

As regards this clone: A far larger clone is a single base away, which makes a read error likely. The identical CDR3 is also encoded by other nucleotide sequences in the sample. The chain couples TRBV4-2 to TRBJ2-3, with D unclear. Germline V gene lookup returns CDR1 LGHNA and CDR2 YNFKEQ. This CDR3 region has 12 residues. V was clipped by 0 bases and J by 8 bases, with 6 bases between them. CDR3 DNA: TGTGCCAGCAGCCAAGACCAAGTTACGCAGTATTTT. Its translation: CASSQDQVTQYF.

The chain has TRBV4-1 and TRBJ2-2; 8 bases are a match to TRBD2. The CDR3 runs 16 residues. Germline trimming cut 4 bases from V and 4 bases from J; bases unmatched to any gene: 8. Germline CDR1 reads MGHRA; CDR2 reads YSYEKL. The CDR3 DNA reads TGCGCCAGCAGCCCCCCTAACGGGAGGGGCACCGGGGAGCTGTTTTTT. It yields the protein CASSPPNGRGTGELFF.

This chain joins TRBV14 and TRBJ1-1, with 11 positions matching TRBD1. Germline CDR1 is SGHDN and CDR2 is FVKESK. This CDR3 is 16 amino acids long. V shed 0 bases and J 8 bases; nucleotides not matched to a gene: 8. CDR3 coding DNA: TGTGCCAGCAGCCAAGAGGGGACAGGGGGAAGACCCGAAGCTTTCTTT. This translates into CASSQEGTGGRPEAFF.

Points on this clone: A far larger clone is only one base removed, so a read error is likely. Other DNA sequences of this sample code for an identical CDR3. The CDR3 DNA sequence: TGTGCCAGCAGTCCGGCCCTGTCTGGTGCCAACGTCCTGACTTTC. Translated, it gives CASSPALSGANVLTF. V gene TRBV28 combines with J gene TRBJ2-6; D ambiguous. Germline CDR1 reads MDHEN; CDR2 reads SYDVKM. The CDR3 totals 15 residues.

Concerning this clone: A far larger clone is just one base off, so this is likely a read error. The J gene is TRBJ2-4, the V gene TRBV29-1; D is possibly TRBD1 (6 bases). V was trimmed by 1 base and J by 6 bases, leaving 7 bases between them. The CDR3 is 12 amino acids. Germline V gene lookup returns CDR1 SQVTM and CDR2 ANQGSEA. Here the CDR3 reads CSVEVDRNIQYF. The CDR3 nucleotides read TGCAGCGTTGAAGTGGACAGAAACATTCAGTACTTC.

This clone has a handful of counts. V and J are TRBV28 and TRBJ2-5; the D gene could be TRBD1 or TRBD2 (6 bases each). The J call may not be correct, given that the DNA end is closer to TRBJ2-7. This CDR3 comprises 15 residues. The V gene's germline CDR1 is MDHEN and CDR2 SYDVKM. The CDR3 DNA is TGTGCCAGCAAAAAAGGGGGGCAGGGTCTCTACGAGCAGTACTTC. Its translation is CASKKGGQGLYEQYF.